This paragraph covers one TCR beta chain sequence. As yet, its antigen is unknown. Germline V CDR1 and CDR2: LNHNV, YYDKDF (reference sequence). CDR3 size: 13 residues. Trimming left V 1 base short and J 10 bases short, with 8 bases between. This record comes from a study of T cell responses to AZD1222 COVID-19 vaccine. Findings and caveats of the study: Following two doses of AZD1222, Spike-specific TCR breadth and depth rose. Among the donors, most were white British and more were female, and clonal diversity was possibly underestimated. Seropositive AZD1222 recipients at baseline numbered only 5 to 7.

TCRdb's table, derived via immunoSEQ multiplex PCR, lists solely in-frame clones and lacks some. The sample carries about 120,000 clones, around nine tenths recorded once. The specimen was peripheral blood, collected on day 0 of AZD1222 vaccination. The source is an adult in good health. The chain employs TRBV15 and TRBJ1-6; D remains ambiguous. CDR3 coding DNA: TGTGCCACCAGCAGAGTAGGAGAGTCACCCCTCCACTTT. Translated, it gives CATSRVGESPLHF.